This is a list of T cell receptor beta chains from one sample in a study of technical replicates of blood from several donors. Here immunoSEQ multiplex PCR was the method, and the copy in TCRdb shows in-frame clones only, minus some. Of 80,000 to 95,000 clones detected, roughly 94% appear once; the ten largest clones hold 0.24%. The material sequenced was T cells isolated from PBMCs. These receptors were obtained from a human donor in good health. Each CDR3 is given with its conserved first and last residue. Fields, in order: V gene, clone size, D gene, J gene, CDR3 protein, CDR3 DNA. A D gene is named only where the DNA matches it firmly. Where a row states a size, it is once, few, many or the class of an expanded clone; other rows omit it.

TRBV25-1	once	TRBD1	TRBJ1-1	CASRGQGAEAFF	TGTGCCAGCCGGGGACAGGGCGCTGAAGCTTTCTTT
TRBV6-5	NA	NA	TRBJ2-7	CASSYPATGMGEQYF	TGTGCCAGCAGTTACCCCGCGACAGGAATGGGCGAGCAGTACTTC
TRBV2	NA	NA	TRBJ2-6	CASSDQGPSSGANVLTF	TGTGCCAGCAGTGACCAGGGGCCCAGCTCTGGGGCCAACGTCCTGACTTTC
TRBV15	few	TRBD2	TRBJ2-7	CATSRSTVAGDAYEQYF	TGTGCCACCAGCAGATCAACCGTAGCGGGAGATGCCTACGAGCAGTACTTC
TRBV9	NA	TRBD2	TRBJ2-3	CASRGLAGGGADTQYF	TGTGCCAGCCGGGGACTAGCGGGGGGAGGAGCAGATACGCAGTATTTT
TRBV6-1	NA	NA	TRBJ1-3	CASTSRGTGNTIYF	TGTGCCAGCACCTCTCGGGGTACTGGAAACACCATATATTTT
TRBV7-6	NA	NA	TRBJ2-3	CASSLGSGDTQYF	TGTGCCAGCAGCTTAGGCTCGGGAGATACGCAGTATTTT
TRBV27	once	TRBD1	TRBJ1-6	CASTKTGDRTPPLHF	TGTGCCAGCACCAAAACCGGGGACAGAACACCCCCCCTCCACTTT
TRBV28	NA	NA	TRBJ2-7	CASTKGLPVIYEQYF	TGTGCCAGCACAAAGGGACTCCCCGTTATATACGAGCAGTACTTC
TRBV19	NA	NA	TRBJ2-2	CASSIGGQSTGELFF	TGTGCCAGTAGTATAGGGGGCCAGAGCACCGGGGAGCTGTTTTTT
TRBV5-1	NA	TRBD2	TRBJ2-3	CASSVPGTSGISTTDTQYF	TGCGCCAGCAGCGTCCCCGGGACTAGCGGTATCTCTACCACAGATACGCAGTATTTT
TRBV11-2	NA	TRBD1	TRBJ1-1	CASSTRTGAEEAFF	TGTGCCAGCAGCACCAGGACAGGGGCGGAGGAAGCTTTCTTT
TRBV18	NA	NA	TRBJ2-1	CASSPRSTYNEQFF	TGTGCCAGCTCACCGCGGAGTACGTACAATGAGCAGTTCTTC
TRBV4-1	NA	TRBD2	TRBJ2-3	CASMTPIAGGPDTQYF	TGCGCCAGCATGACCCCCATAGCGGGAGGACCAGATACGCAGTATTTT
TRBV19	NA	NA	TRBJ1-2	CASSRQEDGYTF	TGTGCCAGTAGTCGCCAGGAGGATGGCTACACCTTC